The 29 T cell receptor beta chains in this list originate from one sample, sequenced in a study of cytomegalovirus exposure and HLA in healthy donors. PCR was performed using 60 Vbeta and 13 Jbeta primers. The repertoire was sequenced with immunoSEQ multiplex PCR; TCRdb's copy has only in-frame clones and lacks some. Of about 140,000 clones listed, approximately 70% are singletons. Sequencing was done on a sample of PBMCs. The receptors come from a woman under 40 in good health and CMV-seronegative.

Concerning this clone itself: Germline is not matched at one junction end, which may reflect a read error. The CDR3 region is CASSLACRTGGLNYSNQPQHF. The CDR3 bases are TGTGCTAGCAGCTTAGCGTGCAGGACAGGGGGCCTTAACTATAGCAATCAGCCCCAGCATTTT. The rearrangement links TRBV7-7 to TRBJ1-5, with 11 positions matching TRBD1. The germline CDR1 and CDR2 sequences are SSHAT and FNYEAQ (reference sequence). The CDR3 runs to 21 residues.

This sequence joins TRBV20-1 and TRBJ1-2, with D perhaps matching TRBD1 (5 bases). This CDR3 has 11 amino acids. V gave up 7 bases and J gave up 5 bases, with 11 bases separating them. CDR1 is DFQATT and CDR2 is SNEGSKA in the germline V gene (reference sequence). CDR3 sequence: CSVGTAYGYTF. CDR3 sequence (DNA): TGCAGTGTTGGGACTGCGTATGGCTACACCTTC.

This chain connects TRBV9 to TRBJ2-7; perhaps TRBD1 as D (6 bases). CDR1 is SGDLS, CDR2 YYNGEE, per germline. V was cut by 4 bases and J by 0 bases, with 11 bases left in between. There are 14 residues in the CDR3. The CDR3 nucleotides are TGTGCCAGCAGCATGGGACACCTCTCCTACGAGCAGTACTTC. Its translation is CASSMGHLSYEQYF.

This CDR3 is CASSLRLAGAYEQYF. CDR3 bases: TGTGCCAGTAGTCTCCGACTAGCGGGGGCCTACGAGCAGTACTTC. The V gene is TRBV19, the J gene TRBJ2-7; 12 positions agree with TRBD2. The junction had 4 bases not matched to a gene; V was cut back by 5 bases and J by 2 bases. The V gene's germline CDR1 is LNHDA and CDR2 SQIVND (reference sequence). The CDR3 is 15 residues long. Based on the CDR3 plus reference TRBV19 and TRBJ2-7, the full variable domain is DGGITQSPKYLFRKEGQNVTLSCEQNLNHDAMYWYRQDPGQGLRLIYYSQIVNDFQKGDIAEGYSVSREKKESFPLTVTSAQKNPTAFYLCASSLRLAGAYEQYFGPGTRLTVT.

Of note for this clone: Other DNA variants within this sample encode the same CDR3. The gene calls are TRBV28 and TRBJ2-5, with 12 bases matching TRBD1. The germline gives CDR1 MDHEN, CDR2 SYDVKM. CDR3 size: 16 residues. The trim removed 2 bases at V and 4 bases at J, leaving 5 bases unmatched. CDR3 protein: CASSLPGQGARETQYF. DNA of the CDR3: TGTGCCAGCAGTTTACCGGGACAGGGGGCGAGAGAGACCCAGTACTTC.

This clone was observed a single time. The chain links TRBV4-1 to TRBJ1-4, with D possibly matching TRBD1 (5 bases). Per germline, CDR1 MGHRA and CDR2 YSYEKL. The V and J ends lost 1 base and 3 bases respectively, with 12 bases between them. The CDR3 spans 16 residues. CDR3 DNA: TGCGCCAGCAGCCAAGGCCGGCAGGGCTCTAATGAAAAACTGTTTTTT. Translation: CASSQGRQGSNEKLFF.

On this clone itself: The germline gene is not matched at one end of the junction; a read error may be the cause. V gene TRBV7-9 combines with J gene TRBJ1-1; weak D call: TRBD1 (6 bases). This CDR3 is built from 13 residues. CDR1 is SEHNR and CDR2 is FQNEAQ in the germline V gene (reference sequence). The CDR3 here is CSSSLGGGAEAFF. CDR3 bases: TGTTCCAGCAGCTTAGGGGGGGGAGCTGAAGCTTTCTTT.

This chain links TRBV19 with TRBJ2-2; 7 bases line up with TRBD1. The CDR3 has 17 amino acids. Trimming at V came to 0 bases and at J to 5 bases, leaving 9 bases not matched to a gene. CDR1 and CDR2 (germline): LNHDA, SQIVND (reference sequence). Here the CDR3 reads CASSIDLRGRGTGELFF. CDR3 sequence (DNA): TGTGCCAGTAGTATAGATCTTAGGGGGCGCGGAACCGGGGAGCTGTTTTTT.

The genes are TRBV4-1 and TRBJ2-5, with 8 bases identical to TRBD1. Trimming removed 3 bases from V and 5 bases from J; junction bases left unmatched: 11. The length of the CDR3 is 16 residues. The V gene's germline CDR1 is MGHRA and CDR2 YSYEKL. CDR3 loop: CASSHLQGAGGETQYF. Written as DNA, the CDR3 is TGCGCCAGCAGCCACCTTCAAGGGGCAGGGGGCGAGACCCAGTACTTC.

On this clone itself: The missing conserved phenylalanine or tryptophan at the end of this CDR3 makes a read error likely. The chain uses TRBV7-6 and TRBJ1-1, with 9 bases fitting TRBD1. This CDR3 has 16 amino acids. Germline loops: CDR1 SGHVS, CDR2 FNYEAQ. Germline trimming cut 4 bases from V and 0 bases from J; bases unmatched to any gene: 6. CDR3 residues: CASSSRQGVMNTEAFL. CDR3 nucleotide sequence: TGTGCCAGCAGCTCGAGACAGGGGGTGATGAACACTGAAGCTTTCCTT.

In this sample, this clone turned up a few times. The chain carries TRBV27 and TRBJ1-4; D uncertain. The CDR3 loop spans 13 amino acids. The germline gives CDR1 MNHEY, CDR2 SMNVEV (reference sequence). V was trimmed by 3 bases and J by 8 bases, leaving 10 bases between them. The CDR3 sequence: CASSLMAGEKLFF. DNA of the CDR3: TGTGCCAGCAGTTTGATGGCGGGGGAAAAACTGTTTTTT.

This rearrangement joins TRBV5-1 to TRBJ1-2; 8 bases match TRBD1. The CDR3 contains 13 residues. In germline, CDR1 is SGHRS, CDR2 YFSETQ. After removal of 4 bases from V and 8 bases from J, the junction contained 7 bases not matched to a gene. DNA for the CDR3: TGCGCCAGCAGCCAGGGACAGGAGGCGGGCTACACCTTC. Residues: CASSQGQEAGYTF.

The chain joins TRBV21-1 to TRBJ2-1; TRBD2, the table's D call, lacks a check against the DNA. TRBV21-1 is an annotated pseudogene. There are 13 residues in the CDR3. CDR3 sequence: CASSELFGNEQFF. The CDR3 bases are TGTGCCAGCAGCGAACTGTTCGGCAATGAGCAGTTCTTC.

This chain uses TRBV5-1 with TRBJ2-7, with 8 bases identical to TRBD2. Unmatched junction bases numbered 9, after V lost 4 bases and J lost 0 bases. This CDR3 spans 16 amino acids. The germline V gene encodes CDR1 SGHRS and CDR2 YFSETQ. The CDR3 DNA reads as TGCGCCAGCAGCGCCCCGGGGAGCGGGAGCTCCTACGAGCAGTACTTC. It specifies CASSAPGSGSSYEQYF.

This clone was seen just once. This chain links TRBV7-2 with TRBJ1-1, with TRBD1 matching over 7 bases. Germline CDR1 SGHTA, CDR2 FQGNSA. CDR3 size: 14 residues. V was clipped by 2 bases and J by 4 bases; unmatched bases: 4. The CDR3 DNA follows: TGTGCCAGCAGCTTATACAGGGGAGGCACTGAAGCTTTCTTT. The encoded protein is CASSLYRGGTEAFF.

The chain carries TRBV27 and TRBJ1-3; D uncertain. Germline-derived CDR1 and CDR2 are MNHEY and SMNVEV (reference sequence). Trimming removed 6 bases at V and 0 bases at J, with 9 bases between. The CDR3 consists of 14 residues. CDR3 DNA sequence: TGTGCCAGCAGCTCAGTCCGCTCTGGAAACACCATATATTTT. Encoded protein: CASSSVRSGNTIYF.

CDR3 in DNA: TGTGCCAGCAGCTTACGGGAGGGTTCGAATGAGCAGTTCTTC. Its protein is CASSLREGSNEQFF. The chain combines TRBV7-9 with TRBJ2-1, with TRBD2 matching over 8 bases. CDR1 is SEHNR and CDR2 is FQNEAQ in the germline V gene (reference sequence). The CDR3 sequence is 14 residues long. V trimming: 2 bases; J trimming: 7 bases; junction bases outside the gene matches: 4.

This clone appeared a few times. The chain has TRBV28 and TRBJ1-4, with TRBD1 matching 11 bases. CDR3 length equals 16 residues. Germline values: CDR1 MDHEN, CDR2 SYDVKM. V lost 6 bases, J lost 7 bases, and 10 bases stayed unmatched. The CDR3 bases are TGTGCCAGCAGCTTAAGACCGGGACAGGGGGGTGAAAAACTGTTTTTT. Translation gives CASSLRPGQGGEKLFF.

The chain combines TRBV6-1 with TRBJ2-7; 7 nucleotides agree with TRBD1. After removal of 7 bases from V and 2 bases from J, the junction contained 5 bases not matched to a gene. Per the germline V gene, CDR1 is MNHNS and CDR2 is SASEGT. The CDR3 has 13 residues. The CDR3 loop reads CASTADRPYEQYV. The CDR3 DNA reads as TGTGCCAGCACCGCGGACAGGCCCTACGAGCAGTACGTC.

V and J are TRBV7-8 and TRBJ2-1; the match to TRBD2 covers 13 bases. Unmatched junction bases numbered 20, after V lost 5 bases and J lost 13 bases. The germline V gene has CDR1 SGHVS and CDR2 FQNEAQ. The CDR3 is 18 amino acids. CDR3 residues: CASSRYDDGLAGVKGQFF. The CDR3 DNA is TGTGCCAGCAGCCGTTATGATGACGGACTAGCGGGAGTAAAGGGCCAGTTCTTC.

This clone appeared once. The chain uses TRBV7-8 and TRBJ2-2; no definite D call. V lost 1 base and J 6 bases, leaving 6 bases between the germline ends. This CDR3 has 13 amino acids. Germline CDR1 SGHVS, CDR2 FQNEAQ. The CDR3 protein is CASSLVPAGELFF. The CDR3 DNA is TGTGCCAGCAGCTTAGTCCCGGCCGGGGAGCTGTTTTTT.

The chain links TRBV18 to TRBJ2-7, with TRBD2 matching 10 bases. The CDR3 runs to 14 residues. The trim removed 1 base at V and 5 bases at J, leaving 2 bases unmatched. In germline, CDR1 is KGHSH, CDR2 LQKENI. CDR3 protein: CASSPLAGGHEQYF. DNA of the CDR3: TGTGCCAGCTCACCACTAGCGGGAGGACACGAGCAGTACTTC.

The CDR3 sequence: CASSPVATGVSGANVLTF. The CDR3 DNA is TGTGCCAGCTCACCCGTCGCAACAGGGGTCTCTGGGGCCAACGTCCTGACTTTC. J is TRBJ2-6 and V is TRBV18; 7 bases line up with TRBD1. CDR1 is KGHSH, CDR2 LQKENI, per germline. The CDR3 totals 18 residues. V lost 3 bases, J lost 0 bases, and 8 bases stayed unmatched.

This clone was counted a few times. The CDR3 loop is CASSETGRGRGYTF. CDR3 sequence (DNA): TGTGCCAGCAGTGAGACGGGGAGGGGAAGAGGCTACACCTTC. V is TRBV6-1 and J is TRBJ1-2; a possible D gene is TRBD1 (5 bases). Trimming took off 3 bases at V and 8 bases at J, with 16 bases between the two ends. Germline lookup yields CDR1 MNHNS and CDR2 SASEGT. This CDR3 comprises 14 residues.

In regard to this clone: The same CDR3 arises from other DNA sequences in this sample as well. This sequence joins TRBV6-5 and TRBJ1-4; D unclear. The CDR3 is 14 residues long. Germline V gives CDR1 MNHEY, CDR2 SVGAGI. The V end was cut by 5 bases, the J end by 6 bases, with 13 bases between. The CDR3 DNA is TGTGCCAGCAGTCCTACGGGGAGGGATGAAAAACTGTTTTTT. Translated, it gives CASSPTGRDEKLFF.

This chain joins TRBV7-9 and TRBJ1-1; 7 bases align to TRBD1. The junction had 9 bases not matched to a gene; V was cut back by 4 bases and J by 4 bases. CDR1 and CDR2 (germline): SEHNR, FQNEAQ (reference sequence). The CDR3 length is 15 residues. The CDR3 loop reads CASSSPDRAVTEAFF. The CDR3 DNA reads TGTGCCAGCAGCTCTCCAGACAGGGCGGTCACTGAAGCTTTCTTT.

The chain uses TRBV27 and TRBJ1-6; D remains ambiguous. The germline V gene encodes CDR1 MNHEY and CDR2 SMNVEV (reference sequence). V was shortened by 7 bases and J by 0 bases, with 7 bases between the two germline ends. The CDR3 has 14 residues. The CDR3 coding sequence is TGTGCCAGCAACGGGAGCTCCTATAATTCACCCCTCCACTTT. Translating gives CASNGSSYNSPLHF.

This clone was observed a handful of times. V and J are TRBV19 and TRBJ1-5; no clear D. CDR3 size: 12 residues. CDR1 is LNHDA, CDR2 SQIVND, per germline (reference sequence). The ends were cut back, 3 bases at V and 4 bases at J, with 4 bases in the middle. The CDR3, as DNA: TGTGCCAGTAGTATTCTTAATCAGCCCCAGCATTTT. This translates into CASSILNQPQHF.

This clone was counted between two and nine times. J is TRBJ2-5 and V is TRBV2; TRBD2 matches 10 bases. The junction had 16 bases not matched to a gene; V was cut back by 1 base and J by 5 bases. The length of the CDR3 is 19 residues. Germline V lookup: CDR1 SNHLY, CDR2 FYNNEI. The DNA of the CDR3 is TGTGCCAGCAGTGAAGAGCCGTTTGGTAGCGGGAGGCGCGGGGAGACCCAGTACTTC. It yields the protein CASSEEPFGSGRRGETQYF. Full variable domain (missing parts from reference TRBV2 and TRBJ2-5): EPEVTQTPSHQVTQMGQEVILRCVPISNHLYFYWYRQILGQKVEFLVSFYNNEISEKSEIFDDQFSVERPDGSNFTLKIRSTKLEDSAMYFCASSEEPFGSGRRGETQYFGPGTRLLVL.